A selection of T cell receptor beta chains follows, all from one sample in a study of shared clonotypes between healthy human individuals. Assay used: immunoSEQ multiplex PCR; TCRdb lists only in-frame clones, some missing. The table lists about 460,000 clones, roughly four fifths of them singletons, with around 12% in the top ten. The sequenced sample consisted of PBMCs. The receptor source for this set is a woman between 40 and 55 years old in good health. Some clones in this sample may be carry-over from other donors' samples. The CDR3 runs from the conserved cysteine through the conserved F or W. The D gene is left open where the match is weak.

TRBD1	TRBV10-3	TRBJ1-4	TGTGCCATCAGTGAGTCTGACAGGGTATCATATGAAAAACTGTTTTTT	CAISESDRVSYEKLFF
.	TRBV28	TRBJ2-7	TGTACCAGCAGTTCCCACGGGAGAAAGCCCTACGAGCAGTACTTC	CTSSSHGRKPYEQYF
.	TRBV29-1	TRBJ2-1	TGCAGCGTTGAAGGGCTAGCACTAAACAATGAGCAGTTCTTC	CSVEGLALNNEQFF
.	TRBV6-1	TRBJ1-2	TGTGCCAGCAGCCTGGGGGCTACGGGCCCGTATGGCTACACCTTC	CASSLGATGPYGYTF
.	TRBV5-1	TRBJ1-1	TGCGCCAGCAGCTTTGGAGCGGAGAACACTGAAGCTTTCTTT	CASSFGAENTEAFF
.	TRBV6-1	TRBJ2-1	TGTGCCAGCAGTGAAGAAGTGTCCTACAATGAGCAGTTCTTC	CASSEEVSYNEQFF
.	TRBV30	TRBJ1-2	TGTGCCCGGAGTCAGGGGAACTGTGGCTACACCTTC	CARSQGNCGYTF
TRBD1	TRBV29-1	TRBJ1-2	TGCAGCGTTCCGAACCGGGACAGTTTTTTCCGAGTCATCTACACCTTC	CSVPNRDSFFRVIYTF
.	TRBV6-6	TRBJ2-1	TGTGCCAGCAGTTACTCGGACACATACAATGAGCAGTTCTTC	CASSYSDTYNEQFF
.	TRBV4-2	TRBJ2-3	TGTGCCAGCAGCCAAACGACCCGGGACCCCACAGATACGCAGTATTTT	CASSQTTRDPTDTQYF
.	TRBV6-5	TRBJ1-3	TGTGCCAGCAGTTACCTGGGTTTAAACACCATATATTTT	CASSYLGLNTIYF
.	TRBV15	TRBJ1-3	TGTGCCACCAGCAGAGAGTATAACTCTGGAAACACCATATATTTT	CATSREYNSGNTIYF